These T cell receptor beta chains were read from a single sample in a study of neurological immune-mediated disorders. TCRdb redid the calling of the 5' RACE reads with MiXCR, one entry per CDR3 protein. The repertoire has approximately 60,000 distinct CDR3 sequences, approximately 4% of them found once; the top ten carry 2.9%. Specimen: PBMCs. The origin of the receptors is a man aged 45 to 65 with multiple sclerosis. CDR3s include the opening cysteine and the closing phenylalanine or tryptophan.

v_gene,j_gene,CDR3aa
TRBV27,TRBJ1-6,CASSPQGPVSPLHF
TRBV27,TRBJ2-3,CASSLAAQGPSTDTQYF
TRBV20-1,TRBJ1-5,CSARDRGGQPQHF
TRBV20-1,TRBJ2-7,CSAEDKEGGYEQYF
TRBV20-1,TRBJ2-5,CSAPGWGGRETQYF
TRBV7-8,TRBJ2-7,CASSFGGARSYEQYF
TRBV10-3,TRBJ1-2,CAISEVGNYGYTF
TRBV20-1,TRBJ1-2,CSAREGGQGYYGYTF
TRBV6-5,TRBJ1-1,CASSKIFSGHKNTEAFF
TRBV7-9,TRBJ2-3,CASSLRDRGQDTQYF
TRBV10-3,TRBJ2-7,CAISEPGQGESPYEQYF
TRBV4-2,TRBJ2-7,CASSQGRGGMTDSYEQYF
TRBV20-1,TRBJ2-6,CSARQASGISGANVLTF
TRBV7-2,TRBJ2-1,CASSLDRTLSSYNEQFF
TRBV5-1,TRBJ2-7,CASSLGWDRSSYEQYF
TRBV20-1,TRBJ1-5,CSAKGTGGSVDNQPQHF
TRBV5-6,TRBJ2-1,CASRLDRGVYNEQFF
TRBV6-6,TRBJ2-7,CASRSSGTGGYEQYF
TRBV25-1,TRBJ2-5,CASTLGVGGPEETQYF
TRBV20-1,TRBJ2-7,CSATDLQGTYEQYF
TRBV9,TRBJ2-7,CASSVDRGTYEQYF
TRBV12-3/TRBV12-4,TRBJ2-4,CASGQRETMRAKNIQYF
TRBV3-1,TRBJ2-7,CASSHTSGGYEQYF
TRBV4-1,TRBJ2-7,CASSQGLSGRTYEQYF
TRBV5-1,TRBJ2-1,CASSPTPNREGEQFF
TRBV7-2,TRBJ2-3,CASSSGRGTDTQYF
TRBV12-3/TRBV12-4,TRBJ2-1,CASSSRTSGGAYNEQFF
TRBV29-1,TRBJ2-1,CSVEGQGAYNEQFF
TRBV5-1,TRBJ1-3,CASRLDRSGNTIYF
TRBV10-3,TRBJ2-3,CAMGAETDTQYF
TRBV10-3,TRBJ2-1,CAISVATGEFSYNEQFF
TRBV6-5,TRBJ2-1,CASSPRTSGAYNEQFF
TRBV12-3/TRBV12-4,TRBJ2-7,CASSSSGGDYEQYF
TRBV6-2/TRBV6-3,TRBJ2-4,CASSYRDAGVLAKKIQYF
TRBV5-5,TRBJ2-5,CASSGAGGQGIQETQYF
TRBV5-6,TRBJ2-6,CASLRSSGANVLTF
TRBV7-8,TRBJ2-1,CASSSPTRRVVQFF
TRBV25-1,TRBJ2-6,CASSEFGNPSGANVLTF
TRBV6-5,TRBJ2-1,CASSYELEGLYNEQFF
TRBV5-1,TRBJ2-5,CASSLEGIRETQYF
TRBV5-1,TRBJ2-3,CASSEQAGGPDTQYF
TRBV25-1,TRBJ1-6,CASSVRDRGNSPLNF
TRBV7-9,TRBJ2-5,CASSTFGTAQETQYF
TRBV10-3,TRBJ2-1,CAISESGKRGYNEQFF
TRBV29-1,TRBJ2-5,CSVGGLAGGVGETQYF
TRBV20-1,TRBJ1-5,CSARENGIFNQPQHF
TRBV3-1,TRBJ2-3,CASSQDTPEDTQYF